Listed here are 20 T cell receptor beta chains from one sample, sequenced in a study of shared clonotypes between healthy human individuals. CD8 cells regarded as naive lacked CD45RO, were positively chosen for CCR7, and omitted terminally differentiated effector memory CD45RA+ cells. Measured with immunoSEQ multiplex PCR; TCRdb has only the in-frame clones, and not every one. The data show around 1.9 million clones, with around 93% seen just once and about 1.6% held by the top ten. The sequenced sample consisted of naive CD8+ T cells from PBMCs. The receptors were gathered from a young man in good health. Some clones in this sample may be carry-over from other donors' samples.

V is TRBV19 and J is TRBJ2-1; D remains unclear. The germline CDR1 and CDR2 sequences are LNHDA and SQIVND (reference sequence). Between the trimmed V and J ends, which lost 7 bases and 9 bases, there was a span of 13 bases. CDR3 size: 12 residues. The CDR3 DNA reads TGTGCCAGTAACCGGAAGTGGGGTGAGCAGTTCTTC. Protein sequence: CASNRKWGEQFF.

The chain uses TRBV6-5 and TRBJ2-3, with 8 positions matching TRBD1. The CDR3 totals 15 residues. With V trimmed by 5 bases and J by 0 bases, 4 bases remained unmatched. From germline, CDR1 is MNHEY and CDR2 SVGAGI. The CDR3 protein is CASSPRDRSTDTQYF. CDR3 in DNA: TGTGCCAGCAGTCCCCGGGACAGGAGCACAGATACGCAGTATTTT.

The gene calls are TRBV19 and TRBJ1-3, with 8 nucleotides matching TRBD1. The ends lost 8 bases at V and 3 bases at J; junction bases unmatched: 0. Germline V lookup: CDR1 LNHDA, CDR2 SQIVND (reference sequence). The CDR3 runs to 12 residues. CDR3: CASGTGGNTIYF. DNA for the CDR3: TGTGCCAGTGGGACAGGTGGAAACACCATATATTTT.

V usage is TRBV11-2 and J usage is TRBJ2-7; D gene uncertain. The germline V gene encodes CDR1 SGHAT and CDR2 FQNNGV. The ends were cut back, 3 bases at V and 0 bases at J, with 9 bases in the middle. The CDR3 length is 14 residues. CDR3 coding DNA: TGTGCCAGCAGCTTGGACCCGTTCTCCTACGAGCAGTACTTC. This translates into CASSLDPFSYEQYF.

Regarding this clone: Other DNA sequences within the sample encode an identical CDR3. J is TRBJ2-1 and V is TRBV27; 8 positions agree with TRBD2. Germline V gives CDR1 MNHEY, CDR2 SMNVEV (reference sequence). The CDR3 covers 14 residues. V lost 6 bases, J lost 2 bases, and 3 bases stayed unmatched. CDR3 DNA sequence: TGTGCCAGCAGCCCAGCGGGAGCCTACAATGAGCAGTTCTTC. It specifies CASSPAGAYNEQFF.

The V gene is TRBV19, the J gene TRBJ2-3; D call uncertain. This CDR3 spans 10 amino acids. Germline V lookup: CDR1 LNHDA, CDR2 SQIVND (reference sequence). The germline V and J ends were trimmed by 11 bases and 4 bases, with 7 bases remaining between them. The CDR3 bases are TGTGCCGTGAGGTCAGATACGCAGTATTTT. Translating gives CAVRSDTQYF.

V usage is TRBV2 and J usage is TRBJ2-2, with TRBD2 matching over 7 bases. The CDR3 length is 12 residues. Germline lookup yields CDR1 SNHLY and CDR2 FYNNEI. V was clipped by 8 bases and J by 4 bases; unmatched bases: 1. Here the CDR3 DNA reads TGTGCCAGCCGCGGGGGCACCGGGGAGCTGTTTTTT. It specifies CASRGGTGELFF.

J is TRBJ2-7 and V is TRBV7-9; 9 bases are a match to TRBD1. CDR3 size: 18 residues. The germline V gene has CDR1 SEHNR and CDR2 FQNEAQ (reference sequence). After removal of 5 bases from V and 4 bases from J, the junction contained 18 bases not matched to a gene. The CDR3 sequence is CASSEYFSYGTGQYEQYF. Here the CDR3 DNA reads TGTGCCAGCAGCGAATATTTCTCATATGGGACAGGGCAATACGAGCAGTACTTC.

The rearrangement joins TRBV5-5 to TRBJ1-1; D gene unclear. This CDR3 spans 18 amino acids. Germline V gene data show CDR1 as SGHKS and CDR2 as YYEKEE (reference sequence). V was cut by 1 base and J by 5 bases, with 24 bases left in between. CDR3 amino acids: CASSLMVLIGSRITEAFF. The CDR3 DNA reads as TGTGCCAGCAGCTTGATGGTTTTAATCGGCAGCCGAATTACTGAAGCTTTCTTT.

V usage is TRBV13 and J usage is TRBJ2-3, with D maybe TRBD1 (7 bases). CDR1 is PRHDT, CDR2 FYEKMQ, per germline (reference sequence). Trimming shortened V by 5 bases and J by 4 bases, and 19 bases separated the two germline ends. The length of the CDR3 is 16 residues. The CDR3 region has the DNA TGTGCCAGCAGCCCCGCCGGGGCAGGGGGGCCAGATACGCAGTATTTT. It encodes CASSPAGAGGPDTQYF.

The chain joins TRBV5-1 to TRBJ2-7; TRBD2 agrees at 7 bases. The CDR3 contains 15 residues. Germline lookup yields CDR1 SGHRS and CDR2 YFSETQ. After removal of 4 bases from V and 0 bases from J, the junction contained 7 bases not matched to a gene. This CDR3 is CASSREAGPSYEQYF. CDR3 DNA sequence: TGCGCCAGCAGCCGTGAAGCGGGGCCCTCCTACGAGCAGTACTTC.

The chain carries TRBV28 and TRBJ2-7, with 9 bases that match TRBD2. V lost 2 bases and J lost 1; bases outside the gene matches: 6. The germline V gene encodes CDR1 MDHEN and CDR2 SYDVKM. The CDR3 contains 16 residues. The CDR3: CASSLGAGGTSYEQYF. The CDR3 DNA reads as TGTGCCAGCAGTTTAGGAGCGGGAGGTACTTCCTACGAGCAGTACTTC.

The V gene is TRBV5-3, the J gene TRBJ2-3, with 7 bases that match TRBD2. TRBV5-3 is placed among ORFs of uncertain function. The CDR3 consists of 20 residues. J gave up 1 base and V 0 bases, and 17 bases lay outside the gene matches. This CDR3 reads CARSLAVSRGSFSGTDTQYF. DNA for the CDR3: TGTGCCAGAAGCTTGGCGGTAAGTCGCGGGAGCTTTTCAGGCACAGATACGCAGTATTTT.

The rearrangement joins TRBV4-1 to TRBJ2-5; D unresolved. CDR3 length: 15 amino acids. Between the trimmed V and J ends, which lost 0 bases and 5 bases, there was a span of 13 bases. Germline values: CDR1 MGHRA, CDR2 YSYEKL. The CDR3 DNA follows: TGCGCCAGCAGCCAAGATCTGAGGCAGAGGGAGACCCAGTACTTC. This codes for CASSQDLRQRETQYF.

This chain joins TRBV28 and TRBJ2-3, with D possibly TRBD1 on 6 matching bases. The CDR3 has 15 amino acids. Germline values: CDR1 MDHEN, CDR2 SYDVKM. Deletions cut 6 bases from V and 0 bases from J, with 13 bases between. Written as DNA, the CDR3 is TGTGCCAGCAGCCGACAGGATTTTAGCACAGATACGCAGTATTTT. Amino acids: CASSRQDFSTDTQYF.

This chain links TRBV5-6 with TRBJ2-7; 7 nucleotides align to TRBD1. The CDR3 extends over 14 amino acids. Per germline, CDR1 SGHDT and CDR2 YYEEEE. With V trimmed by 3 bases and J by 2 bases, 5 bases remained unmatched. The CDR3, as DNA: TGTGCCAGCAGCTACCGGGACAGACCCTACGAGCAGTACTTC. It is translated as CASSYRDRPYEQYF.

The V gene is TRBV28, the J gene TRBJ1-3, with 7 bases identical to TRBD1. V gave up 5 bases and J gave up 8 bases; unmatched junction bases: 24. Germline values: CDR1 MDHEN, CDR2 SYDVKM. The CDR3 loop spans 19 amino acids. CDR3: CASSLLPPGLTGRADTIYF. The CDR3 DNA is TGTGCCAGCAGTCTCCTACCGCCTGGATTGACAGGGCGGGCGGACACCATATATTTT.

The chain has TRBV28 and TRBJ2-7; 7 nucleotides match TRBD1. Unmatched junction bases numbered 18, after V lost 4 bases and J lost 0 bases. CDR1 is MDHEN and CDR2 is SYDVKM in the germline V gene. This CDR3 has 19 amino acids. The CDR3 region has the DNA TGTGCCAGCAGTTCCTACCTAAACGAAGACAGGGCAGTCTCCTACGAGCAGTACTTC. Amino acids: CASSSYLNEDRAVSYEQYF.

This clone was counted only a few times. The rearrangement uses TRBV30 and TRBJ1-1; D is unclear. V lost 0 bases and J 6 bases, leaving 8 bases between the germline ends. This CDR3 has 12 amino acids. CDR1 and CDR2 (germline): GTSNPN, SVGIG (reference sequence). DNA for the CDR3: TGTGCCTGGAGTGTTGGTGTGTCTGAAGCTTTCTTT. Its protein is CAWSVGVSEAFF.

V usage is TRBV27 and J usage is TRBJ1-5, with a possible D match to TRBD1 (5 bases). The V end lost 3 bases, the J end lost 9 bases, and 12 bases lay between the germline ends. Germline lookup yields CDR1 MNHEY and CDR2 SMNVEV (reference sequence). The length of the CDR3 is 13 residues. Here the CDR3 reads CASSLGTGRPQHF. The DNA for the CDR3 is TGTGCCAGCAGTTTGGGGACGGGTCGGCCCCAGCATTTT.